A single sample gave rise to the 25 T cell receptor beta chains below, sequenced in a study of blood T cells in healthy people across ages. Next came a second PCR, run for roughly 6 to 11 cycles, which used a sample-barcoded 5' primer along with a J-beta primer mix. Each CDR3 protein gets one entry after TCRdb re-called the 5' RACE reads with MiXCR. The repertoire holds 730,000 or so distinct CDR3 sequences, with 40% to 50% as singletons. The sequencing input was blood. The receptors were sampled from a man older than 75 in good health.

The chain couples TRBV7-3 to TRBJ2-7; possibly TRBD1 or TRBD2 for D (5 bases each). The CDR3 spans 13 residues. The V and J ends lost 5 bases and 6 bases respectively, with 14 bases between them. Looked up from germline, CDR1 is SGHTA and CDR2 is FQGTGA. The CDR3 DNA reads as TGTGCCAGCAGCGAATTCGGGGCAGGCGAGCAGTACTTC. This encodes CASSEFGAGEQYF.

The chain has TRBV7-8 and TRBJ1-1, with TRBD1 identical over 7 bases. The CDR3 is 15 residues long. J lost 4 bases, V lost 1 base, and 6 bases had no gene match. CDR1 is SGHVS and CDR2 is FQNEAQ in the germline V gene. The CDR3 sequence is CASSLGAGGRTEAFF. CDR3 DNA: TGTGCCAGCAGCTTAGGGGCAGGGGGACGCACTGAAGCTTTCTTT.

The V and J genes are TRBV6-2 or TRBV6-3 and TRBJ2-1; D unclear. V was shortened by 7 bases and J by 4 bases, with 14 bases between the two germline ends. The CDR3 runs 14 residues. The germline V gene encodes CDR1 MNHEY and CDR2 SVGEGT. CDR3 in amino acids: CASTLVAGYNEQFF. For the CDR3, the DNA is TGTGCCAGCACCCTGGTTGCCGGTTACAATGAGCAGTTCTTC.

The chain joins TRBV9 to TRBJ2-5; 11 positions match TRBD1. The DNA end favors TRBJ2-7, so the J call may be wrong. CDR3 length: 15 amino acids. From germline, CDR1 is SGDLS and CDR2 YYNGEE. CDR3 nucleotide sequence: TGTGCCAGCAGCGTAGAGGGACAGGGGGTAGACGAGCAGTACTTC. Translation gives CASSVEGQGVDEQYF.

The gene calls are TRBV4-1 and TRBJ2-5, with TRBD2 matching over 10 bases. The germline CDR1 and CDR2 sequences are MGHRA and YSYEKL. This CDR3 contains 18 residues. V lost 3 bases to trimming and J lost 0 bases; unmatched junction nucleotides: 10. As DNA, the CDR3 is TGCGCCAGCAGCCAGACTCTCCTAGCGGGGGCCCACCAAGAGACCCAGTACTTC. Protein: CASSQTLLAGAHQETQYF.

In its sample, this clonotype was seen many times. The V gene is TRBV29-1, the J gene TRBJ1-1, with D hard to call. The ends were cut back, 4 bases at V and 5 bases at J, with 5 bases in the middle. There are 10 residues in the CDR3. CDR1 and CDR2 (germline): SQVTM, ANQGSEA. The CDR3 sequence: CSVARTEAFF. The CDR3 DNA sequence: TGCAGCGTTGCAAGAACTGAAGCTTTCTTT.

The table lists this clonotype with a few counts. The rearrangement links TRBV7-9 to TRBJ1-6; D remains unclear. Trimming removed 4 bases from V and 5 bases from J, with 12 bases in between. Germline V lookup: CDR1 SEHNR, CDR2 FQNEAQ (reference sequence). The CDR3 is 15 residues long. CDR3 protein: CASSSALGNNSPLHF. In DNA, the CDR3 is TGTGCCAGCAGCTCCGCTTTGGGGAATAATTCACCCCTCCACTTT.

In its sample, this clonotype was seen a few times. The V call is TRBV28, the J call TRBJ1-2; D is uncertain. With 4 bases removed from V and 4 bases from J, the gap between germline ends came to 10 bases. There are 13 residues in the CDR3. Germline CDR1 is MDHEN and CDR2 is SYDVKM. Written as DNA, the CDR3 is TGTGCCAGCAGTTCGACAAGCCTCTATGGCTACACCTTC. Its protein is CASSSTSLYGYTF.

The V call is TRBV11-3, the J call TRBJ2-3; TRBD2 agrees at 8 bases. This CDR3 has 17 residues. CDR1 and CDR2 from the germline V gene are SGHNT and YENEEA. Trimming took 5 bases from V and 5 from J; bases not matched to a gene: 15. The CDR3 sequence: CASSPRGPGGPGDTQYF. CDR3 coding DNA: TGTGCCAGCAGCCCTAGGGGTCCGGGAGGGCCGGGAGATACGCAGTATTTT.

The V and J genes are TRBV7-2 and TRBJ2-7; 11 nucleotides line up with TRBD2. V lost 5 bases to trimming and J lost 3 bases; unmatched junction nucleotides: 3. Germline V gene data show CDR1 as SGHTA and CDR2 as FQGNSA. The CDR3 spans 14 residues. CDR3 loop: CASSRGTSGYEQYF. Written as DNA, the CDR3 is TGTGCCAGCAGCCGCGGGACTAGCGGCTACGAGCAGTACTTC.

This chain joins TRBV12-5 and TRBJ2-2; a possible D gene is TRBD1 (6 bases). V lost 5 bases, J lost 4 bases, and 11 bases lay in between. The CDR3 spans 14 residues. Germline-derived CDR1 and CDR2 are LGHNT and FRNRAP. This CDR3 is CASGPGVATGELFF. CDR3 DNA sequence: TGTGCTAGTGGTCCAGGGGTCGCCACCGGGGAGCTGTTTTTT.

This clonotype was seen a few times. At one of its ends the junction is not consistent with the germline gene, which may arise from a read error. The rearrangement uses TRBV7-8 and TRBJ2-7; TRBD2 matches at 12 bases. CDR1 SGHVS and CDR2 FQNEAQ come from the germline V gene. The CDR3 contains 19 residues. The CDR3 protein is CASSLAQTSGSFVPYEQYF. The CDR3 DNA reads as TGTGCCAGCAGCCTAGCACAGACTAGCGGGAGTTTTGTACCCTACGAGCAGTACTTC.

This sequence joins TRBV6-2 or TRBV6-3 and TRBJ2-1; D possibly matches TRBD1 or TRBD2 (5 bases each). The V end was cut by 7 bases, the J end by 0 bases, with 16 bases between. The V gene's germline CDR1 is MNHEY and CDR2 SVGEGT. This CDR3 contains 16 residues. The chain's CDR3 is CASTPNRDHSYNEQFF. The CDR3 bases are TGTGCCAGCACCCCAAACCGGGACCACTCCTACAATGAGCAGTTCTTC.

This clonotype came up many times. The rearrangement joins TRBV7-2 to TRBJ2-3, with D perhaps TRBD2 (6 bases). CDR1 is SGHTA and CDR2 is FQGNSA in the germline V gene. The CDR3 consists of 17 residues. With 2 bases removed from V and 0 bases from J, the gap between germline ends came to 15 bases. CDR3: CASSLSGRGISTDTQYF. In nucleotides, the CDR3 is TGTGCCAGCAGCTTATCGGGTCGCGGGATTAGCACAGATACGCAGTATTTT.

This clonotype was seen at least ten times. The chain links TRBV7-3 to TRBJ2-4; 9 bases map to TRBD1. The end of the DNA fits TRBJ2-7 better, so the J call may be wrong. The CDR3 consists of 13 residues. Per germline, CDR1 SGHTA and CDR2 FQGTGA. The CDR3 spells CASSSGTGREQYF. Here the CDR3 DNA reads TGTGCCAGCAGCTCCGGGACAGGGCGCGAGCAGTACTTC.

The V gene is TRBV24-1, the J gene TRBJ2-3, with TRBD1 identical over 9 bases. CDR3 size: 16 residues. The J segment lost 4 bases and the V segment lost 3 bases, leaving 7 bases of the junction unmatched. Germline V lookup: CDR1 KGHDR, CDR2 SFDVKD. The DNA for the CDR3 is TGTGCCACCAGTGATCCCGGGACAGGGTTCCCAGATACGCAGTATTTT. This codes for CATSDPGTGFPDTQYF.

V usage is TRBV12-3 or TRBV12-4 and J usage is TRBJ2-1; a weak D match, TRBD2 (7 bases). The CDR3 runs 15 residues. Trimming left V 6 bases short and J 5 bases short, with 17 bases between. The CDR3 reads CASSDTGGPHNEQFF. Here the CDR3 DNA reads TGTGCCAGCAGCGACACGGGGGGCCCCCACAATGAGCAGTTCTTC.

A few counts support this clonotype. V is TRBV29-1 and J is TRBJ1-1; D is undetermined. The CDR3 sequence is 11 residues long. Germline V gives CDR1 SQVTM, CDR2 ANQGSEA. Trimming left V 0 bases short and J 7 bases short, with 6 bases between. CDR3 amino acids: CSVEEGDEAFF. Here the CDR3 DNA reads TGCAGCGTTGAAGAGGGAGATGAAGCTTTCTTT. The full variable domain, with the rest looked up from reference TRBV29-1 and TRBJ1-1, is SAVISQKPSRDICQRGTSLTIQCQVDSQVTMMFWYRQQPGQSLTLIATANQGSEATYESGFVIDKFPISRPNLTFSTLTVSNMSPEDSSIYLCSVEEGDEAFFGQGTRLTVV.

V is TRBV18 and J is TRBJ2-3; no definite D call. V lost 4 bases and J lost 0, with 17 bases in between. The germline CDR1 and CDR2 sequences are KGHSH and LQKENI. The CDR3 extends over 17 amino acids. The CDR3 protein is CASSRTDDGTSTDTQYF. The CDR3 DNA reads as TGTGCCAGCTCACGTACGGACGACGGTACTAGCACAGATACGCAGTATTTT.

This clonotype is a singleton in its sample. A read error may explain this, as a much larger clone is one base away. The chain combines TRBV6-2 or TRBV6-3 with TRBJ2-5; 7 nucleotides match TRBD1. The J call is in doubt because the DNA end fits TRBJ2-1 better. The CDR3 is 17 amino acids. Germline V lookup: CDR1 MNHEY, CDR2 SVGEGT. The CDR3 nucleotides read TGTGCCAGCAGTCGCCAACCCGGGACAGCAAGCCAAGAGACCCAGTTCTTC. Translating gives CASSRQPGTASQETQFF.

This rearrangement joins TRBV20-1 to TRBJ2-7, with a tentative D call TRBD1 (5 bases). CDR1 DFQATT and CDR2 SNEGSKA come from the germline V gene (reference sequence). The CDR3 runs 14 residues. V lost 1 base and J lost 3, with 13 bases in between. The CDR3 bases are TGCAGTGCTAGAGCCCCCCAGGGAAACTACGAGCAGTACTTC. The encoded protein is CSARAPQGNYEQYF.

This clonotype has only a few counts. The J gene is TRBJ2-3, the V gene TRBV7-2; D uncertain. V shed 3 bases and J shed 6 bases, with 10 bases lying between them. This CDR3 spans 13 amino acids. Germline V gene sequence: CDR1 SGHTA, CDR2 FQGNSA. CDR3 sequence reads: CASSFEYRDTQYF. In DNA form, the CDR3 reads TGTGCCAGCAGCTTCGAGTATAGGGATACGCAGTATTTT.

This chain joins TRBV5-6 and TRBJ2-3, with TRBD1 matching 9 bases. CDR1 is SGHDT, CDR2 YYEEEE, per germline. After removal of 4 bases from V and 5 bases from J, the junction contained 11 bases not matched to a gene. This CDR3 contains 16 residues. The CDR3 DNA follows: TGTGCCAGCAGCGGAGGGACAGGGTGGACTCAAGATACGCAGTATTTT. Amino acid sequence: CASSGGTGWTQDTQYF.

With regard to this clonotype: This may arise from a read error, as a much more abundant clone is one base away. This chain joins TRBV7-2 and TRBJ2-7; maybe TRBD1 (5 bases). V was shortened by 1 base and J by 7 bases, with 20 bases between the two germline ends. The CDR3 has 16 amino acids. Germline V gene sequence: CDR1 SGHTA, CDR2 FQGNSA. DNA of the CDR3: TGTGCCAGCAGCTTAGTTGGAGTCAGGGCTAATGGGGAGCAGTACTTC. This sequence encodes CASSLVGVRANGEQYF.

This clonotype was detected many times. This rearrangement joins TRBV12-3 or TRBV12-4 to TRBJ2-5; D may correspond to TRBD1 or TRBD2 (5 bases each). CDR3 size: 11 residues. V gave up 4 bases and J gave up 5 bases, with 5 bases separating them. This chain's CDR3 is CASSWGETQYF. The DNA for the CDR3 is TGTGCCAGCAGTTGGGGGGAGACCCAGTACTTC.